What follows are 25 T cell receptor beta chains derived from one specimen sequenced in a study of blood T cells in healthy people across ages. The use of a sample-barcoded 5' primer and a J-beta primer mix characterized a second PCR of roughly 7 to 11 cycles. TCRdb re-analysed the 5' RACE reads in MiXCR, keeping a single row per CDR3 protein. In the table there are more than 500,000 distinct CDR3 sequences, approximately 25% of which are singletons. The sample was blood. These receptors were collected from a woman in her sixties or seventies in good health.

The rearrangement joins TRBV27 to TRBJ2-4; no firm D call. The CDR3 extends over 12 amino acids. Germline V gene lookup returns CDR1 MNHEY and CDR2 SMNVEV (reference sequence). V was clipped by 3 bases and J by 3 bases, with 3 bases between them. This CDR3 reads CASSFGKNIQYF. The CDR3 nucleotides read TGTGCCAGCAGTTTTGGCAAAAACATTCAGTACTTC.

The chain employs TRBV7-2 and TRBJ2-1; 9 bases are a match to TRBD2. The CDR3 has 17 residues. The germline V gene encodes CDR1 SGHTA and CDR2 FQGNSA. The J segment lost 5 bases and the V segment lost 4 bases, leaving 12 bases of the junction unmatched. As DNA, the CDR3 is TGTGCCAGCAGCTCAAAGGGGGGACTAGCTGAGCACAATGAGCAGTTCTTC. This codes for CASSSKGGLAEHNEQFF.

This clonotype was recorded a few times. CDR3 DNA sequence: TGCAGTGCTAGACAGGGAGCGACTGAAGCTTTCTTT. Its translation: CSARQGATEAFF. This rearrangement joins TRBV20-1 to TRBJ1-1; a possible D gene is TRBD1 (5 bases). Trimming pared 2 bases from V and 5 bases from J, leaving 9 bases between. Germline V gene sequence: CDR1 DFQATT, CDR2 SNEGSKA (reference sequence). CDR3 length equals 12 residues.

A few counts support this clonotype. This chain uses TRBV2 with TRBJ1-1; D ambiguous. V dropped 6 bases and J dropped 1 base, with 12 bases sitting between them. The CDR3 sequence is 14 residues long. The germline V gene has CDR1 SNHLY and CDR2 FYNNEI. The CDR3 DNA is TGTGCCAGCAGCCGACAACTAAGGAACACTGAAGCTTTCTTT. It translates to CASSRQLRNTEAFF.

The rearrangement joins TRBV7-3 to TRBJ1-2; no clear D gene. Germline V gene lookup returns CDR1 SGHTA and CDR2 FQGTGA. The CDR3 covers 13 residues. Trimming cost V 4 bases and J 2 bases, with 8 bases left between them. CDR3 coding DNA: TGTGCCAGCAGCTGGTGCAGCAACTATGGCTACACCTTC. Amino acids: CASSWCSNYGYTF.

There are a few counts of this clonotype. The rearrangement links TRBV20-1 to TRBJ2-4; a weak D match, TRBD2 (5 bases). Per germline, CDR1 DFQATT and CDR2 SNEGSKA (reference sequence). V lost 3 bases and J 0 bases, leaving 12 bases between the germline ends. The CDR3 loop spans 15 amino acids. This CDR3 is CSASLPGIAKNIQYF. CDR3 DNA sequence: TGCAGTGCTAGCCTGCCGGGGATAGCCAAAAACATTCAGTACTTC.

A few counts support this clonotype. One junction end disagrees with the germline gene, perhaps due to a read error. The rearrangement joins TRBV2 to TRBJ1-1; TRBD1 might be the D (5 bases). From germline, CDR1 is SNHLY and CDR2 FYNNEI. The length of the CDR3 is 13 residues. CDR3 sequence: CASREDMSTETFF. CDR3 DNA: TGTGCCAGCAGGGAGGACATGTCCACTGAAACTTTCTTT.

The chain carries TRBV2 and TRBJ1-2; 10 bases fit TRBD1. The CDR3 has 14 residues. Germline V gene sequence: CDR1 SNHLY, CDR2 FYNNEI. J gave up 6 bases and V 7 bases, and 8 bases lay outside the gene matches. In DNA form, the CDR3 reads TGTGCCAGCACCACTGACAGGGGGCGAGATGGCTACACCTTC. Encoded protein: CASTTDRGRDGYTF. Together with reference TRBV2 and TRBJ1-2, the CDR3 gives the full variable domain: EPEVTQTPSHQVTQMGQEVILRCVPISNHLYFYWYRQILGQKVEFLVSFYNNEISEKSEIFDDQFSVERPDGSNFTLKIRSTKLEDSAMYFCASTTDRGRDGYTFGSGTRLTVV.

The J gene is TRBJ1-2, the V gene TRBV19; 7 bases align to TRBD1. The trim removed 8 bases at V and 2 bases at J, leaving 17 bases unmatched. Per the germline V gene, CDR1 is LNHDA and CDR2 is SQIVND (reference sequence). This CDR3 spans 17 amino acids. CDR3 in DNA: TGTGCCAGTGGATCCCCAGGGGGACAGACCACGAACTATGGCTACACCTTC. Translated, it gives CASGSPGGQTTNYGYTF. The full variable domain, its missing parts supplied by reference TRBV19 and TRBJ1-2, is DGGITQSPKYLFRKEGQNVTLSCEQNLNHDAMYWYRQDPGQGLRLIYYSQIVNDFQKGDIAEGYSVSREKKESFPLTVTSAQKNPTAFYLCASGSPGGQTTNYGYTFGSGTRLTVV.

This clonotype was counted only a few times. V usage is TRBV5-6 and J usage is TRBJ1-1, with 7 bases that match TRBD1. J gave up 1 base and V 4 bases, and 7 bases lay outside the gene matches. CDR1 is SGHDT, CDR2 YYEEEE, per germline. The CDR3 is 15 residues long. CDR3 sequence: CASSPPPGGNTEAFF. The CDR3 nucleotides are TGTGCCAGCAGCCCTCCCCCAGGGGGGAACACTGAAGCTTTCTTT.

In DNA, the CDR3 is TGTGCCAGCAGAGGTCTAGCGGAAGAGACCCAGTACTTC. It yields the protein CASRGLAEETQYF. The J gene is TRBJ2-5, the V gene TRBV7-9, with TRBD2 identical over 7 bases. Trimming at V came to 6 bases and at J to 3 bases, leaving 4 bases not matched to a gene. Germline V gene data show CDR1 as SEHNR and CDR2 as FQNEAQ (reference sequence). The CDR3 loop spans 13 amino acids. Looking up the rest from reference TRBV7-9 and TRBJ2-5 gives the full variable domain: DTGVSQNPRHKITKRGQNVTFRCDPISEHNRLYWYRQTLGQGPEFLTYFQNEAQLEKSRLLSDRFSAERPKGSFSTLEIQRTEQGDSAMYLCASRGLAEETQYFGPGTRLLVL.

This clonotype came up a few times. The chain employs TRBV7-2 and TRBJ1-6; a possible D gene is TRBD1 (6 bases). The germline CDR1 and CDR2 sequences are SGHTA and FQGNSA. CDR3 length: 16 residues. The V and J ends lost 2 bases and 3 bases respectively, with 11 bases between them. Written as DNA, the CDR3 is TGTGCCAGCAGCTTACGTCGAGGGGGCTATAATTCACCCCTCCACTTT. It translates to CASSLRRGGYNSPLHF.

The V and J genes are TRBV5-5 and TRBJ1-2; D gene uncertain. V was cut by 1 base and J by 7 bases, with 14 bases left in between. This CDR3 is built from 14 residues. Germline V CDR1 and CDR2: SGHKS, YYEKEE (reference sequence). The CDR3 here is CASSLRRYPGGYTF. CDR3 in DNA: TGTGCCAGCAGCTTGCGGCGCTACCCTGGTGGCTACACCTTC.

The rearrangement uses TRBV5-5 and TRBJ2-5; tentative D call: TRBD2 (5 bases). The V end lost 2 bases, the J end lost 5 bases, and 13 bases lay between the germline ends. CDR1 is SGHKS, CDR2 YYEKEE, per germline (reference sequence). The CDR3 runs 14 residues. The CDR3 DNA follows: TGTGCCAGCAGCTTAGACCCGGGGATGGAGACCCAGTACTTC. Protein product: CASSLDPGMETQYF. Complete variable domain (other parts from reference TRBV5-5 and TRBJ2-5): DAGVTQSPTHLIKTRGQQVTLRCSPISGHKSVSWYQQVLGQGPQFIFQYYEKEERGRGNFPDRFSARQFPNYSSELNVNALLLGDSALYLCASSLDPGMETQYFGPGTRLLVL.

The chain has TRBV10-3 and TRBJ1-2, with a tentative D call TRBD1 (6 bases). Germline V lookup: CDR1 ENHRY, CDR2 SYGVKD. V dropped 7 bases and J dropped 4 bases, with 22 bases sitting between them. The length of the CDR3 is 16 residues. CDR3 bases: TGTGCCATCAATGATGCGGGGGCACTCAACCGCTATGGCTACACCTTC. The encoded protein is CAINDAGALNRYGYTF.

This chain links TRBV18 with TRBJ1-3; a possible D gene is TRBD1 (5 bases). V dropped 0 bases and J dropped 0 bases, with 6 bases sitting between them. This CDR3 is 15 amino acids long. CDR1 is KGHSH, CDR2 LQKENI, per germline. The CDR3 loop is CASSPPTVSGNTIYF. Here the CDR3 DNA reads TGTGCCAGCTCACCACCGACAGTCTCTGGAAACACCATATATTTT.

J is TRBJ2-5 and V is TRBV5-1; D unresolved. This CDR3 comprises 15 residues. Germline V gene lookup returns CDR1 SGHRS and CDR2 YFSETQ. The V end was cut by 3 bases, the J end by 0 bases, with 12 bases between. The CDR3 sequence: CASSSQTDHQETQYF. Written as DNA, the CDR3 is TGCGCCAGCAGCTCCCAGACTGACCACCAAGAGACCCAGTACTTC.

This clonotype came up a few times. Germline and junction disagree at one end, which may indicate a read error. The V gene is TRBV7-9, the J gene TRBJ1-1; 8 nucleotides line up with TRBD1. In germline, CDR1 is SEHNR, CDR2 FQNEAQ (reference sequence). The CDR3 runs 14 residues. CDR3 protein: CASNHRGINTKAFF. The CDR3 nucleotides read TGTGCCAGCAACCACAGGGGGATAAACACTAAAGCTTTCTTT.

CDR3 amino acids: CASSLQRVGGEAFF. CDR3 in DNA: TGTGCCAGCAGCTTACAAAGGGTCGGGGGTGAAGCTTTCTTT. V is TRBV11-1 and J is TRBJ1-1, with a possible D match to TRBD1 (5 bases). CDR3 length: 14 residues. The germline V gene encodes CDR1 SGHAT and CDR2 FQDESV (reference sequence). V lost 2 bases and J lost 7, with 14 bases in between.

The chain employs TRBV6-5 and TRBJ2-5; TRBD1 might be the D (6 bases). Per germline, CDR1 MNHEY and CDR2 SVGAGI. With 2 bases removed from V and 5 bases from J, the gap between germline ends came to 12 bases. The CDR3 length is 14 residues. As DNA, the CDR3 is TGTGCCAGCAGTTACCCGGACAGATTTGAGACCCAGTACTTC. Residues: CASSYPDRFETQYF.

The chain couples TRBV5-1 to TRBJ2-7; D is uncertain. This CDR3 contains 13 residues. The V gene's germline CDR1 is SGHRS and CDR2 YFSETQ. Trimming took 4 bases from V and 3 from J, leaving 11 bases between them. The CDR3 sequence is CASSPIGVYEQYF. The DNA of the CDR3 is TGCGCCAGCAGCCCCATCGGAGTCTACGAGCAGTACTTC.

The rearrangement links TRBV5-1 to TRBJ2-3; 10 nucleotides line up with TRBD1. Germline assignment: CDR1 SGHRS and CDR2 YFSETQ. Trimming at V came to 3 bases and at J to 3 bases, leaving 4 bases not matched to a gene. CDR3 size: 15 residues. For the CDR3, the DNA is TGCGCCAGCAGCTCGGACAGGGGGTTAACAGATACGCAGTATTTT. Encoded protein: CASSSDRGLTDTQYF.

This clonotype was seen ten or more times. The V call is TRBV6-2 or TRBV6-3, the J call TRBJ2-5; D not resolved. From germline, CDR1 is MNHEY and CDR2 SVGEGT. CDR3 length: 14 residues. Trimming left V 2 bases short and J 7 bases short, with 14 bases between. CDR3 DNA: TGTGCCAGCAGTTACGATGGTGGACGAGGGACCCAGTACTTC. Translating it yields CASSYDGGRGTQYF.

This clonotype has only a few counts. J is TRBJ2-5 and V is TRBV5-1, with D uncertain. From germline, CDR1 is SGHRS and CDR2 YFSETQ. The V gene lost 3 bases and the J gene lost 0 bases, with 6 bases spanning the gap. The CDR3 is 13 residues long. The CDR3 protein is CASSYQYQETQYF. For the CDR3, the DNA is TGCGCCAGCAGCTACCAGTACCAAGAGACCCAGTACTTC.

The chain is built from TRBV19 and TRBJ1-5; D not resolved. CDR1 is LNHDA, CDR2 SQIVND, per germline (reference sequence). The CDR3 runs 13 residues. With 3 bases removed from V and 11 bases from J, the gap between germline ends came to 14 bases. The CDR3 region is CASSIGGLRSQHF. The CDR3 DNA sequence: TGTGCCAGTAGTATCGGAGGGTTGAGATCCCAGCATTTT.